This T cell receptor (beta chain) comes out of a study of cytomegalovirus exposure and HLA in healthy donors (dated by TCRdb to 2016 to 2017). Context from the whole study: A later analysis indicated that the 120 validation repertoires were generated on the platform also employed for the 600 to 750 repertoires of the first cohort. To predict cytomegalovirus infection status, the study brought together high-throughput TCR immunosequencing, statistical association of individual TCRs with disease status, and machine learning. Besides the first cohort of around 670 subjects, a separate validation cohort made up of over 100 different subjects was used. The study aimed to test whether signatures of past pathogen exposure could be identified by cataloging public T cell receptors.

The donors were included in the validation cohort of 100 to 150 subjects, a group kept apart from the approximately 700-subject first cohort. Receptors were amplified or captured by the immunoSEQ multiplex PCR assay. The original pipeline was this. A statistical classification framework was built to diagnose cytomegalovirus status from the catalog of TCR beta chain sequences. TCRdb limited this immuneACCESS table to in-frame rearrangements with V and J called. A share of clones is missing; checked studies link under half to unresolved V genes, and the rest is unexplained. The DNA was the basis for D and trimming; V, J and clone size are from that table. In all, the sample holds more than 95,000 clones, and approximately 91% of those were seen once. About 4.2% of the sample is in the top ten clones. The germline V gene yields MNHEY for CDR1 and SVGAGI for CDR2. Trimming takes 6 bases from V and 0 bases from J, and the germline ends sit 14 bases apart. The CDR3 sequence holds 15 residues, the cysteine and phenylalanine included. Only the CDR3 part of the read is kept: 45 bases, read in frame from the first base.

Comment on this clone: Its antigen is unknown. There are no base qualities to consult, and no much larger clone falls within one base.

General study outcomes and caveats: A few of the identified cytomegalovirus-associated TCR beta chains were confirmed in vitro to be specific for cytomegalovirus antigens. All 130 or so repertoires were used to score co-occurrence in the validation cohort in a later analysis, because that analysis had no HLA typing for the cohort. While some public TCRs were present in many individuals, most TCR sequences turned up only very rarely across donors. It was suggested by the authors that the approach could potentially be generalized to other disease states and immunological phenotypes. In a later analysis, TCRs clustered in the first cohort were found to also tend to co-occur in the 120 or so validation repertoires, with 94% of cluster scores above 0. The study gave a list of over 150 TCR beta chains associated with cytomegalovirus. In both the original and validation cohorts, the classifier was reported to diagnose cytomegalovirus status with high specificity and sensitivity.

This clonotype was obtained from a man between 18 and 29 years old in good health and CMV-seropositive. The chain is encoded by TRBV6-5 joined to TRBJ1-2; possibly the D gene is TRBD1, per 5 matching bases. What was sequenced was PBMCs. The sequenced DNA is TGTGCCAGCAGAGACAGCATATATACTAACTATGGCTACACCTTC. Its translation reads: CASRDSIYTNYGYTF.